This T cell receptor beta chain stems from a study of cytomegalovirus exposure and HLA in healthy donors. V lost 4 bases to trimming and J lost 10 bases, with 18 bases between them. CDR3 length: 14 amino acids. Germline V gene lookup returns CDR1 SGHRS and CDR2 YFSETQ. Measured with immunoSEQ multiplex PCR; TCRdb has only the in-frame clones, and not every one. The sample consists of a few hundred thousand clones, 86% of them appearing once. V and J are TRBV5-1 and TRBJ1-3; no definite D call. This receptor was identified in a woman aged 18-30 years in good health and CMV-seronegative. Sequencing used PBMCs. CDR3 sequence (DNA): TGCGCCAGCAGCCTAACCAACACGGACTTGACCATATATTTT. It encodes CASSLTNTDLTIYF.